Sequencing of this TCR beta chain was carried out in a study of technical replicates of blood from a handful of donors. Germline lookup yields CDR1 MRHNA and CDR2 SNTAGT. CDR3 size: 16 residues. V gave up 0 bases and J gave up 6 bases; unmatched junction bases: 7. The repertoire was sequenced with immunoSEQ multiplex PCR; TCRdb's copy has only in-frame clones and lacks some. This sample has 65,000 to 95,000 clones, with approximately 86% found just once. Sequenced: PBMCs. The sequence was collected from a human donor in good health. Some clones in this sample may be carry-over from other donors' samples. V is TRBV6-4 and J is TRBJ2-1, with TRBD2 identical over 8 bases. The CDR3 sequence: CASSDSGLAGPNEQFF. The CDR3 coding sequence is TGTGCCAGCAGTGACTCGGGGCTAGCGGGTCCCAATGAGCAGTTCTTC.